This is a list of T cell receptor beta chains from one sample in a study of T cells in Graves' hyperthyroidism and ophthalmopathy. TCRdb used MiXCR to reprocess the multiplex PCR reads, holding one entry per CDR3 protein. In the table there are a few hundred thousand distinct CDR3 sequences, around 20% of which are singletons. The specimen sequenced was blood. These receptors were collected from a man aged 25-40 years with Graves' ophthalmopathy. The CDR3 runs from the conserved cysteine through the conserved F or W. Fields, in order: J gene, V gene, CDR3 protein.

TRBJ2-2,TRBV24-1,CATSDPGLAGRGNTGELFF
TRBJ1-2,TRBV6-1,CASSQTDWNYGYTF
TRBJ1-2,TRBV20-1,CSARDRGEANYGYTF
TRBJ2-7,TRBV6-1,CASSSRSIGQPYEQYF
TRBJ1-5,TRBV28,CAIRGGGRGNQPQHF
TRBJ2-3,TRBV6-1,CASSWTSGRTDTQYF
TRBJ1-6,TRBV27,CASSSHSGTLGSPLHF
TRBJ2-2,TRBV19,CAAGLAGGQTGELFF
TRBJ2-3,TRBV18,CASSHSADTQYF
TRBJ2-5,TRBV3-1,CASRPSGGTETQYF